These T cell receptor beta chains were read from a single sample in a study of human T cells and chemical hapten exposure. TCRdb reanalysed the RACE reads using MiXCR and keeps one entry per CDR3 protein. The sample has about 180,000 distinct CDR3 sequences, just under 30% seen once. Sequenced here: whole blood, sampled in connection with sensitization to the hapten diphenylcyclopropenone (DPC). The receptors were sampled from a woman aged 30 to 39 with alopecia areata. Some clones in this sample may be carry-over from other donors' samples. CDR3s include the opening cysteine and the closing phenylalanine or tryptophan. The order of the fields is J gene, clone size, V gene, D gene, CDR3 protein, CDR3 DNA. D genes are given only for firm matches. Size tells how often a clone was seen (once, few, many) or the class of an expanded clone, and some rows leave it out.

J: TRBJ2-1
size: few
V: TRBV12-3/TRBV12-4
D: -
CDR3: CASSLLGLRRNEQFF
DNA: TGTGCCAGCAGTTTACTGGGCCTGAGGAGGAATGAGCAGTTCTTC

J: TRBJ2-3
size: -
V: TRBV5-1
D: -
CDR3: CASSLSGPGDTQYF
DNA: TGCGCCAGCAGCTTGTCCGGACCCGGGGATACGCAGTATTTT

J: TRBJ1-2
size: -
V: TRBV4-2
D: -
CDR3: CASSQGGTPDGYTF
DNA: TGTGCCAGCAGCCAAGGAGGGACCCCAGATGGCTACACCTTC

J: TRBJ2-3
size: -
V: TRBV24-1
D: -
CDR3: CATSWSDTQYF
DNA: TGTGCCACCAGTTGGTCAGATACGCAGTATTTT

J: TRBJ2-7
size: -
V: TRBV10-1
D: -
CDR3: CASSDDGRTYEQYF
DNA: TGCGCCAGCAGTGACGACGGGAGAACCTACGAGCAGTACTTC

J: TRBJ2-7
size: few
V: TRBV28
D: TRBD1
CDR3: CASGTWGTGAGEQYF
DNA: TGTGCCAGCGGTACTTGGGGGACAGGGGCGGGCGAGCAGTACTTC

J: TRBJ2-2
size: few
V: TRBV28
D: TRBD1
CDR3: CASRQGAGNTGELFF
DNA: TGTGCCAGCAGGCAGGGGGCCGGGAACACCGGGGAGCTGTTTTTT

J: TRBJ2-3
size: few
V: TRBV28
D: -
CDR3: CASAGGGRTDTQYF
DNA: TGTGCCAGCGCAGGGGGAGGGCGGACAGATACGCAGTATTTT

J: TRBJ1-1
size: once
V: TRBV6-2/TRBV6-3
D: -
CDR3: CATRDSRNTEAFF
DNA: TGTGCCACCCGAGACAGCCGGAACACTGAAGCTTTCTTT

J: TRBJ1-6
size: -
V: TRBV10-3
D: -
CDR3: CAISDDRNSPLHF
DNA: TGTGCCATCAGTGATGACCGCAATTCACCCCTCCACTTT

J: TRBJ1-5
size: -
V: TRBV2
D: TRBD1
CDR3: CASSDRTGVNQPQHF
DNA: TGTGCCAGCAGTGATCGGACAGGGGTCAATCAGCCCCAGCATTTT

J: TRBJ2-5
size: -
V: TRBV7-2
D: TRBD2
CDR3: CASSFGQGGETQYF
DNA: TGTGCCAGCAGCTTTGGTCAGGGAGGGGAGACCCAGTACTTC

J: TRBJ2-7
size: -
V: TRBV9
D: TRBD1
CDR3: CASSVDRVSEQYF
DNA: TGTGCCAGCAGCGTGGACAGGGTGAGTGAGCAGTACTTC

J: TRBJ2-5
size: -
V: TRBV4-2
D: TRBD2
CDR3: CASSLTSGAPSGTQYF
DNA: TGTGCCAGCAGCCTTACTAGCGGGGCCCCCTCGGGGACCCAGTACTTC

J: TRBJ1-4
size: few
V: TRBV12-3/TRBV12-4
D: -
CDR3: CASSPSRGGGEKLFF
DNA: TGTGCCAGCAGCCCCTCGCGTGGGGGCGGGGAAAAACTGTTTTTT

J: TRBJ2-1
size: -
V: TRBV28
D: -
CDR3: CASIRRTNNEQFF
DNA: TGTGCCAGCATCCGGAGGACCAACAATGAGCAGTTCTTC

J: TRBJ1-2
size: -
V: TRBV28
D: -
CDR3: CASSWASRGLWGRVGYTF
DNA: TGTGCCAGCAGTTGGGCCTCCCGGGGGCTGTGGGGAAGAGTCGGCTACACCTTC

J: TRBJ2-2
size: few
V: TRBV6-2/TRBV6-3
D: -
CDR3: CASTNPGGGGELFF
DNA: TGTGCCAGCACCAACCCCGGGGGCGGCGGGGAGCTGTTTTTT

J: TRBJ1-4
size: -
V: TRBV7-9
D: -
CDR3: CASSPNREGNEKLFF
DNA: TGTGCCAGCAGCCCGAACAGGGAGGGGAATGAAAAACTGTTTTTT

J: TRBJ2-1
size: -
V: TRBV29-1
D: -
CDR3: CSVEGGTYNEQFF
DNA: TGCAGCGTTGAAGGCGGTACCTACAATGAGCAGTTCTTC

J: TRBJ1-3
size: many
V: TRBV9
D: -
CDR3: CASSVETSGNTIYF
DNA: TGTGCCAGCAGCGTAGAAACCTCTGGAAACACCATATATTTT

J: TRBJ2-1
size: -
V: TRBV30
D: TRBD2
CDR3: CAWVADRLAGGAYNEQFF
DNA: TGTGCCTGGGTTGCCGACAGACTAGCGGGGGGGGCGTACAATGAGCAGTTCTTC

J: TRBJ2-5
size: -
V: TRBV5-6
D: TRBD2
CDR3: CASSGRASIFETQYF
DNA: TGTGCCAGCAGCGGGAGGGCCTCCATTTTCGAGACCCAGTACTTC

J: TRBJ2-3
size: -
V: TRBV7-9
D: -
CDR3: CASSLGGGPPPTDTQYF
DNA: TGTGCCAGCAGCTTAGGGGGGGGGCCCCCCCCGACGGATACGCAGTATTTT

J: TRBJ2-1
size: -
V: TRBV18
D: -
CDR3: CASSPPSLGENNEQFF
DNA: TGTGCCAGCTCACCACCGTCCCTTGGGGAAAACAATGAGCAGTTCTTC

J: TRBJ2-5
size: once
V: TRBV25-1
D: -
CDR3: CASSRTERYQETQYF
DNA: TGTGCCAGCAGTAGGACGGAAAGGTACCAAGAGACCCAGTACTTC

J: TRBJ1-2
size: -
V: TRBV6-6
D: -
CDR3: CASSYDGYTF
DNA: TGTGCCAGCAGTTACGATGGCTACACCTTC

J: TRBJ1-2
size: few
V: TRBV7-2
D: -
CDR3: CASSDALRPAGYTF
DNA: TGTGCCAGCAGCGATGCACTAAGGCCGGCTGGCTACACCTTC

J: TRBJ1-2
size: -
V: TRBV20-1
D: -
CDR3: CSARQGRSYGYTF
DNA: TGCAGTGCTAGACAGGGTAGGAGTTATGGCTACACCTTC

J: TRBJ2-6
size: -
V: TRBV15
D: TRBD1
CDR3: CATSREQGVGANVLTF
DNA: TGTGCCACCAGCAGGGAACAGGGGGTTGGGGCCAACGTCCTGACTTTC

J: TRBJ2-1
size: few
V: TRBV10-1
D: TRBD2
CDR3: CASSTGLAGVNEQFF
DNA: TGCGCCAGCAGCACGGGACTAGCGGGAGTCAATGAGCAGTTCTTC

J: TRBJ1-2
size: -
V: TRBV29-1
D: TRBD1
CDR3: CSVEDHKRQGSGYTF
DNA: TGCAGCGTTGAAGACCACAAAAGACAGGGCAGTGGCTACACCTTC

J: TRBJ2-5
size: -
V: TRBV28
D: -
CDR3: CASSSLFKEETQYF
DNA: TGTGCCAGCAGTTCGCTTTTTAAGGAAGAGACCCAGTACTTC

J: TRBJ2-1
size: -
V: TRBV29-1
D: TRBD2
CDR3: CSVEWGGSVEYNEQFF
DNA: TGCAGCGTTGAGTGGGGGGGGTCAGTGGAGTACAATGAGCAGTTCTTC

J: TRBJ1-2
size: -
V: TRBV28
D: -
CDR3: CASGGYGYTF
DNA: TGTGCCAGCGGGGGCTATGGCTACACCTTC

J: TRBJ2-4
size: -
V: TRBV20-1
D: -
CDR3: CSAILGIQYF
DNA: TGCAGTGCTATCCTCGGCATTCAGTACTTC

J: TRBJ2-5
size: -
V: TRBV15
D: -
CDR3: CATSKDTAQETQYF
DNA: TGTGCCACCAGCAAAGACACCGCCCAAGAGACCCAGTACTTC

J: TRBJ1-1
size: -
V: TRBV6-2/TRBV6-3
D: -
CDR3: CASGRYTEAFF
DNA: TGTGCCAGCGGTCGATACACTGAAGCTTTCTTT

J: TRBJ2-1
size: -
V: TRBV6-2/TRBV6-3
D: -
CDR3: CASRVGNEQFF
DNA: TGTGCCAGCAGAGTTGGGAATGAGCAGTTCTTC

J: TRBJ2-3
size: -
V: TRBV9
D: TRBD2
CDR3: CASSPRTSGLSSTDTQYF
DNA: TGTGCCAGCAGCCCAAGGACTAGCGGACTTTCAAGCACAGATACGCAGTATTTT

J: TRBJ2-3
size: -
V: TRBV11-2
D: -
CDR3: CASSPNHSTDTQYF
DNA: TGTGCCAGCAGCCCCAACCACAGCACAGATACGCAGTATTTT

J: TRBJ2-1
size: -
V: TRBV10-3
D: -
CDR3: CAISEDSTVREQFF
DNA: TGTGCCATCAGTGAGGACTCGACAGTCCGAGAGCAGTTCTTC

J: TRBJ2-5
size: -
V: TRBV6-1
D: -
CDR3: CASSEGSDGVTQYF
DNA: TGTGCCAGCAGTGAAGGTAGCGATGGGGTGACCCAGTACTTC

J: TRBJ1-4
size: -
V: TRBV5-1
D: -
CDR3: CASSLGGPSLGEKLFF
DNA: TGCGCCAGCAGCTTGGGTGGGCCGTCTTTAGGGGAAAAACTGTTTTTT

J: TRBJ2-4
size: few
V: TRBV4-2
D: -
CDR3: CASSQIGRALNIQYF
DNA: TGTGCCAGCAGCCAAATAGGACGGGCTTTAAACATTCAGTACTTC

J: TRBJ2-7
size: -
V: TRBV7-2
D: TRBD2
CDR3: CASSLPQAGDYEQYF
DNA: TGTGCCAGCAGCTTACCCCAAGCGGGAGATTACGAGCAGTACTTC

J: TRBJ1-4
size: many
V: TRBV29-1
D: TRBD1
CDR3: CSVGTGSREKLFF
DNA: TGCAGCGTCGGGACAGGGTCTAGGGAAAAACTGTTTTTT

J: TRBJ2-1
size: few
V: TRBV9
D: TRBD1
CDR3: CASSGIDRGEFF
DNA: TGTGCCAGCAGCGGAATCGACAGGGGTGAGTTCTTC

J: TRBJ1-6
size: -
V: TRBV7-9
D: -
CDR3: CASGSGYNSPLHF
DNA: TGTGCCAGCGGGTCTGGTTATAATTCACCCCTCCACTTT

J: TRBJ2-7
size: -
V: TRBV2
D: -
CDR3: CASGRQAPYEQYF
DNA: TGTGCCTCCGGCAGGCAGGCCCCCTACGAGCAGTACTTC

J: TRBJ1-1
size: -
V: TRBV7-6
D: -
CDR3: CASSPWIMNTEAFF
DNA: TGTGCCAGCAGCCCCTGGATAATGAACACTGAAGCTTTCTTT

J: TRBJ2-1
size: few
V: TRBV4-3
D: TRBD2
CDR3: CASSQGEGLAGGFEQFF
DNA: TGCGCCAGCAGCCAAGGAGAGGGACTAGCGGGAGGTTTCGAGCAGTTCTTC

J: TRBJ2-3
size: few
V: TRBV28
D: TRBD2
CDR3: CASSSSASGGTDTQYF
DNA: TGTGCCAGCAGTTCATCGGCTAGCGGGGGAACAGATACGCAGTATTTT

J: TRBJ1-1
size: -
V: TRBV29-1
D: -
CDR3: CSVGVWGGDTEAFF
DNA: TGCAGCGTTGGGGTTTGGGGAGGGGACACTGAAGCTTTCTTT

J: TRBJ2-2
size: -
V: TRBV3-1
D: -
CDR3: CASSQDPPPSSPGELFF
DNA: TGTGCCAGCAGCCAAGATCCCCCCCCGAGTTCCCCCGGGGAGCTGTTTTTT